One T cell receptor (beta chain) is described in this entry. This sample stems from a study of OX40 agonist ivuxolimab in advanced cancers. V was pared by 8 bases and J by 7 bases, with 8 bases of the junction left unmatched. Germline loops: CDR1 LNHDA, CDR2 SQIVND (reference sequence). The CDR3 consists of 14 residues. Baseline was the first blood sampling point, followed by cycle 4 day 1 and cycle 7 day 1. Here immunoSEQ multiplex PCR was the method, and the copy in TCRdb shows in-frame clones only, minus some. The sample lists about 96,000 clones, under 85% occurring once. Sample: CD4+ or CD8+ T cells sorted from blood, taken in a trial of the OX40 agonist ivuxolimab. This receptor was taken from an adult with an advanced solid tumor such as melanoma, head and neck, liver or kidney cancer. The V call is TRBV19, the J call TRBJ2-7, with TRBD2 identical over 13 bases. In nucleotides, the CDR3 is TGTGCCAGTCGCGGACTAGCGGGAGCCGGGGAGCAGTACTTC. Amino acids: CASRGLAGAGEQYF.